This paragraph reports one T cell receptor beta chain. What it binds is unknown. Using immunoSEQ multiplex PCR, the repertoire was profiled, and TCRdb retains in-frame clones only, with some absent. In the table there are some 30,000 clones, 75% to 95% of which are singletons. These data are taken from a study of T cells in localized non-small cell lung cancer. V was clipped by 7 bases and J by 7 bases, with 13 bases between them. This CDR3 has 11 amino acids. Germline V CDR1 and CDR2: GTSNPN, SVGIG (reference sequence). Broader study findings: Paired adjacent lung recovered a median approximately 62 of the top 100 tumor clones.

The source is an older female donor with stage II lung adenocarcinoma. This sample comprised peripheral blood mononuclear cells, obtained before any cancer treatment. The rearrangement links TRBV30 to TRBJ1-2; D ambiguous. The CDR3 DNA reads TGTGCCTATCGTGGGGTATTTGGCTACACCTTC. The encoded protein is CAYRGVFGYTF.